Included here is one T cell receptor (beta chain) sequence, with context. The CDR3 is 14 amino acids. Germline CDR1 and CDR2: SGHTA and FQGNSA. V dropped 0 bases and J dropped 6 bases, with 12 bases sitting between them. This sample was taken from a study of T cell responses to AZD1222 COVID-19 vaccine. Profiling relied on immunoSEQ multiplex PCR, and the TCRdb table lists in-frame clones only, not all of them. The table lists some 93,000 clones, over 75% of them singletons, with over 10% in the top ten. The sequencing here drew on peripheral blood, taken 28 days after the second AZD1222 dose. The chain joins TRBV7-2 to TRBJ2-7, with D perhaps TRBD1 (6 bases). The receptor was isolated from an adult who received the AZD1222 COVID-19 vaccine. CDR3 DNA sequence: TGTGCCAGCAGCTTAGCGCCCTCAGGGGTCGAGCAGTACTTC. Translating gives CASSLAPSGVEQYF.